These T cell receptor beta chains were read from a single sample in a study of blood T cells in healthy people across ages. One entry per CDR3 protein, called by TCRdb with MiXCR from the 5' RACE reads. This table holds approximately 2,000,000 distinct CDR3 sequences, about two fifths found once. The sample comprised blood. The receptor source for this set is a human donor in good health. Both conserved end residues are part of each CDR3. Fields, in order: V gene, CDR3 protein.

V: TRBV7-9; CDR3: CASSAWGTLYEQYF
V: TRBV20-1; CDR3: CSSKRVLSTDTQYF
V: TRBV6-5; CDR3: CASSYSSEWGANYGYTF
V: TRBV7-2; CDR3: CASSPTRDTQANEQYF
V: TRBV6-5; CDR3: CASSYSGGGNYNEQFF
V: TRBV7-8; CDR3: CASSLGYYYEQYF
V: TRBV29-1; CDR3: CSVGGYTEAFF
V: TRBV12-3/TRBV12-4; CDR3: CASSPRESYQPQHF
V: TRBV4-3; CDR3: CASSRGGQGIHEQYF
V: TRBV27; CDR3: CASSLNQRGLQQYF
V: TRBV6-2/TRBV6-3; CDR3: CASRRLAGPIYEQYF
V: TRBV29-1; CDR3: CSVEDSPSSGYTF
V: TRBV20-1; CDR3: CSARDYKETQYF
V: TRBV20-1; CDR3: CSARSGGGTDTQYF
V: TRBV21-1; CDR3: CASSLKGPQPQHF
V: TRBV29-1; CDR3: CGVTQGTDTQYF
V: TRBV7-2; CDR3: CAGSLRDSGADTQYF
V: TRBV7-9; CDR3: CASSLPGTGLHEQFF
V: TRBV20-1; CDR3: CSAGDRGHGYTF
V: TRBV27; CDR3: CASSLGRPLWTDTQYF
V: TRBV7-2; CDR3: CAGSLKTQASTQYF
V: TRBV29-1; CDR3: CSVGLPLRGTDIRDGYTF
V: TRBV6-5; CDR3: CASSYVEGSPGGYTF
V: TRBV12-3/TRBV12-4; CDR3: CASSPERVLYEQYF
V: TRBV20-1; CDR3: CRAGQGGTDTQYF
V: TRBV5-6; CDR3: CASSLDPSPSGGPLYEQYF
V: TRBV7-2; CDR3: CASSLDSTYSGANVLTF
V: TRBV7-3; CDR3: CASSLTGESNYGYTF
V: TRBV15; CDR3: CATSRGPWGGDQPQHF
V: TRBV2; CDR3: CASSKLTSPITQYF
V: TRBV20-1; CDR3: CSAKGNRVYNEQFF
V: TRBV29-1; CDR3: CSAEAGVENYEQYF
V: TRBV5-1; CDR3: CASSYNRDFNEKLFF
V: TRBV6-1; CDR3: CASSEVYLGQGLYEQFF
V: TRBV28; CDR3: CASSFPGTGVNEKLFF
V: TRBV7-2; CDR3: CASSSRDRADGYTF
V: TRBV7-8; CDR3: CASSRRQGWDEKLFF
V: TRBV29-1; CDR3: CSVDGETGTSGPYNEQFF
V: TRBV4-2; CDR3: CASSQEQGMNTEAFF
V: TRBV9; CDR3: CASSSGASGRQETQYF
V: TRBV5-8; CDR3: CASSPSVGHPNYGYTF
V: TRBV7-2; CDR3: CASSEGSWGYGYTF
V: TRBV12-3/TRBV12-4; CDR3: CASSVTPETQYF
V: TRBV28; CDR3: CASRPQGVTGYTF
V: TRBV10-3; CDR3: CAISELAENSPLHF
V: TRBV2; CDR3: CASSSAGGPFAYNEQFF
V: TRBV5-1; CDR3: CASSGNAGTDTQYF
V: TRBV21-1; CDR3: CASSKGQEEAFF
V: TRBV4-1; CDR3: CASSQPMEKRASYGYTF